Listed below are T cell receptor beta chains from one sample, sequenced in a study of blood T cells in healthy people across ages. TCRdb passed the 5' RACE reads through MiXCR, listing each CDR3 protein once. The table records around 710,000 distinct CDR3 sequences, 35% to 45% of them present only once. The sequenced sample was blood. The source of these receptors is a woman in her sixties or seventies in good health. The CDR3 runs from the conserved cysteine through the conserved F or W. A D gene is named only where the DNA matches it firmly. Clone sizes are given selectively: once, few, many, or a class where the clone is expanded.

D: .
size: .
length: 14
V: TRBV6-5
J: TRBJ2-7
CDR3: CASGETPSSYEQYF
DNA: TGTGCCAGCGGTGAAACTCCCAGCTCCTACGAGCAGTACTTC

D: .
size: few
length: 15
V: TRBV4-2
J: TRBJ2-3
CDR3: CASSQRQGDTDTQYF
DNA: TGTGCCAGCAGCCAAAGGCAGGGCGACACAGATACGCAGTATTTT

D: .
size: .
length: 14
V: TRBV2
J: TRBJ2-7
CDR3: CASRVAGGPYEQYF
DNA: TGTGCCAGCAGGGTCGCAGGCGGACCCTACGAGCAGTACTTC

D: .
size: .
length: 16
V: TRBV4-3
J: TRBJ2-7
CDR3: CASSQERGRIGYEQYF
DNA: TGCGCCAGCAGCCAAGAACGAGGGCGTATAGGGTACGAGCAGTACTTC

D: .
size: .
length: 13
V: TRBV28
J: TRBJ2-3
CDR3: CASSSQRYATQYF
DNA: TGTGCCAGCAGTTCGCAGCGGTACGCTACGCAGTATTTT

D: .
size: few
length: 13
V: TRBV19
J: TRBJ2-7
CDR3: CATSMAPTYEQYF
DNA: TGTGCCACCTCAATGGCCCCTACCTACGAGCAGTACTTC

D: TRBD1
size: once
length: 15
V: TRBV6-2/TRBV6-3
J: TRBJ1-1
CDR3: CASSNPGQGVTEAFF
DNA: TGTGCCAGCAGTAACCCGGGACAGGGAGTCACTGAAGCTTTCTTT

D: .
size: once
length: 12
V: TRBV20-1
J: TRBJ2-7
CDR3: CSAHRDAYEQYF
DNA: TGCAGTGCGCATCGGGACGCCTACGAGCAGTACTTC

D: .
size: .
length: 14
V: TRBV10-3
J: TRBJ1-5
CDR3: CAISETDQDQPQHF
DNA: TGTGCCATCAGTGAGACGGACCAGGATCAGCCCCAGCATTTT

D: .
size: once
length: 14
V: TRBV11-2
J: TRBJ2-7
CDR3: CASSVRRQGYEQYF
DNA: TGTGCCAGCAGCGTCCGCAGGCAGGGCTACGAGCAGTACTTC

D: .
size: few
length: 12
V: TRBV20-1
J: TRBJ2-1
CDR3: CSAVSAGNEQFF
DNA: TGCAGTGCCGTGTCCGCGGGTAATGAGCAGTTCTTC

D: TRBD2
size: few
length: 15
V: TRBV13
J: TRBJ2-3
CDR3: CASSPKAGVTDTQYF
DNA: TGTGCCAGCAGCCCAAAAGCGGGAGTCACAGATACGCAGTATTTT

D: .
size: once
length: 15
V: TRBV10-3
J: TRBJ2-1
CDR3: CAISVDGTTYNEQFF
DNA: TGTGCCATCAGTGTAGACGGAACGACCTACAATGAGCAGTTCTTC

D: TRBD1
size: many
length: 14
V: TRBV7-9
J: TRBJ1-4
CDR3: CASSTSGGWEKLFF
DNA: TGTGCCAGCAGCACTTCAGGGGGCTGGGAAAAACTGTTTTTT

D: .
size: few
length: 15
V: TRBV7-6
J: TRBJ2-3
CDR3: CASSYHTQGTDTQYF
DNA: TGTGCCAGCAGCTACCACACACAAGGCACAGATACGCAGTATTTT

D: TRBD2
size: few
length: 20
V: TRBV6-5
J: TRBJ2-1
CDR3: CASSYSADIFSGLSYNEQFF
DNA: TGTGCCAGCAGTTACTCGGCCGACATCTTTAGCGGGCTATCCTACAATGAGCAGTTCTTC

D: .
size: .
length: 13
V: TRBV28
J: TRBJ1-2
CDR3: CASTRQASYGYTF
DNA: TGTGCCAGCACCAGACAGGCTAGTTATGGCTACACCTTC

D: .
size: few
length: 13
V: TRBV18
J: TRBJ2-3
CDR3: CASSPGEGDTQYF
DNA: TGTGCCAGCTCACCGGGGGAAGGAGATACGCAGTATTTT

D: .
size: .
length: 15
V: TRBV4-2
J: TRBJ1-2
CDR3: CASSQVPDSNYGYTF
DNA: TGTGCCAGCAGCCAAGTCCCCGACAGTAACTATGGCTACACCTTC

D: .
size: .
length: 14
V: TRBV6-1
J: TRBJ2-3
CDR3: CASSEVGGTDTQYF
DNA: TGTGCCAGCAGTGAAGTGGGAGGCACAGATACGCAGTATTTT

D: TRBD2
size: once
length: 16
V: TRBV12-3/TRBV12-4
J: TRBJ2-5
CDR3: CASSLDGAGIQETQYF
DNA: TGTGCCAGCAGTTTAGACGGAGCGGGGATCCAAGAGACCCAGTACTTC

D: TRBD2
size: .
length: 16
V: TRBV20-1
J: TRBJ2-1
CDR3: CSARTYSGRSYNEQFF
DNA: TGCAGTGCTAGAACTTATAGCGGGAGATCCTACAATGAGCAGTTCTTC

D: .
size: .
length: 14
V: TRBV7-2
J: TRBJ1-5
CDR3: CASSLEWGNQPQHF
DNA: TGTGCCAGCAGCTTAGAGTGGGGCAATCAGCCCCAGCATTTT

D: TRBD1
size: few
length: 16
V: TRBV7-2
J: TRBJ1-2
CDR3: CASSFPDRVTNYGYTF
DNA: TGTGCCAGCAGCTTTCCCGACAGGGTCACTAACTATGGCTACACCTTC

D: TRBD2
size: .
length: 15
V: TRBV20-1
J: TRBJ2-3
CDR3: CSGLGQRGNRETQYF
DNA: TGCAGTGGTCTTGGTCAGCGGGGGAACCGAGAGACGCAGTATTTT

D: TRBD2
size: .
length: 21
V: TRBV3-1
J: TRBJ2-7
CDR3: CASSQVPILLAGGPNSYGQYF
DNA: TGTGCCAGCAGCCAAGTCCCAATCTTACTAGCGGGAGGGCCCAACTCCTACGGGCAGTACTTC

D: TRBD2
size: .
length: 18
V: TRBV5-4
J: TRBJ2-5
CDR3: CASSLGTSGRLGQETQYF
DNA: TGTGCCAGCAGTTTAGGTACTAGCGGGAGATTGGGCCAAGAGACCCAGTACTTC

D: TRBD2
size: .
length: 16
V: TRBV12-3/TRBV12-4
J: TRBJ2-3
CDR3: CASSLTTGTKQDTQYF
DNA: TGTGCCAGCAGTTTAACCACCGGGACTAAACAGGATACGCAGTATTTT

D: TRBD2
size: many
length: 16
V: TRBV9
J: TRBJ2-7
CDR3: CASSVLQSSGSYEQYF
DNA: TGTGCCAGCAGCGTCCTGCAATCTAGCGGGAGCTACGAGCAGTACTTC

D: .
size: .
length: 12
V: TRBV20-1
J: TRBJ2-7
CDR3: CSASGANYEQYF
DNA: TGCAGTGCTTCGGGGGCTAACTACGAGCAGTACTTC

D: TRBD2
size: few
length: 18
V: TRBV7-2
J: TRBJ2-3
CDR3: CASSLWASGRMSTDTQYF
DNA: TGTGCCAGCAGCTTATGGGCTAGCGGGCGGATGAGCACAGATACGCAGTATTTT

D: .
size: .
length: 13
V: TRBV2
J: TRBJ2-2
CDR3: CASTTESIGELFF
DNA: TGTGCCAGCACCACCGAGTCGATCGGGGAGCTGTTTTTT

D: TRBD2
size: .
length: 16
V: TRBV9
J: TRBJ2-3
CDR3: CASSVDPSGTPDTQYF
DNA: TGTGCCAGCAGCGTAGACCCTAGCGGGACCCCAGATACGCAGTATTTT

D: .
size: .
length: 14
V: TRBV20-1
J: TRBJ1-5
CDR3: CSASGGRSNQPQHF
DNA: TGCAGTGCTAGTGGGGGTAGGAGCAATCAGCCCCAGCATTTT

D: TRBD2
size: .
length: 15
V: TRBV7-2
J: TRBJ2-4
CDR3: CASSFGGGAGDEQYF
DNA: TGTGCCAGCAGCTTTGGCGGGGGGGCCGGAGATGAGCAGTACTTC

D: .
size: .
length: 16
V: TRBV27
J: TRBJ2-7
CDR3: CASSLYGGLSSYEQYF
DNA: TGTGCCAGCAGTTTATATGGCGGGTTAAGCTCCTACGAGCAGTACTTC

D: .
size: few
length: 14
V: TRBV20-1
J: TRBJ2-1
CDR3: CSAVSREYYNEQFF
DNA: TGCAGTGCCGTTAGCCGGGAATACTACAATGAGCAGTTCTTC

D: .
size: .
length: 14
V: TRBV28
J: TRBJ2-3
CDR3: CASSLGPDLDTQYF
DNA: TGTGCCAGCAGTTTAGGCCCAGACTTAGATACGCAGTATTTT

D: .
size: .
length: 15
V: TRBV7-9
J: TRBJ1-1
CDR3: CASSLDGVAMAEAFF
DNA: TGTGCCAGCAGCTTAGATGGGGTAGCTATGGCTGAAGCTTTCTTT

D: TRBD2
size: .
length: 13
V: TRBV20-1
J: TRBJ2-7
CDR3: CSASREGGDEQYF
DNA: TGCAGTGCTAGTCGGGAGGGGGGGGACGAGCAGTACTTC

D: .
size: .
length: 13
V: TRBV7-8
J: TRBJ1-1
CDR3: CASSLKLNAEAFF
DNA: TGTGCCAGCAGCTTAAAGTTGAACGCTGAAGCTTTCTTT

D: .
size: .
length: 16
V: TRBV6-2/TRBV6-3
J: TRBJ2-6
CDR3: CASSFSSVSGANVLTF
DNA: TGTGCCAGCAGTTTTTCAAGCGTCTCTGGGGCCAACGTCCTGACTTTC

D: .
size: few
length: 15
V: TRBV2
J: TRBJ2-1
CDR3: CASSQGQGHYNEQFF
DNA: TGTGCCAGCAGTCAGGGGCAGGGGCACTACAATGAGCAGTTCTTC

D: TRBD2
size: .
length: 15
V: TRBV28
J: TRBJ2-1
CDR3: CASSSGTSDYNEQFF
DNA: TGTGCCAGCAGTTCCGGGACTAGCGATTACAATGAGCAGTTCTTC

D: TRBD1
size: few
length: 13
V: TRBV6-5
J: TRBJ2-7
CDR3: CASSDAGTDEQYF
DNA: TGTGCCAGCAGTGACGCCGGGACAGACGAGCAGTACTTC

D: .
size: .
length: 16
V: TRBV28
J: TRBJ1-5
CDR3: CASSSDSPTNNQPQHF
DNA: TGTGCCAGCAGTTCAGACAGTCCCACAAACAATCAGCCCCAGCATTTT

D: .
size: .
length: 14
V: TRBV3-1
J: TRBJ1-3
CDR3: CASSQDQGGNTVYF
DNA: TGTGCCAGCAGCCAAGATCAGGGTGGAAACACCGTATATTTT

D: TRBD2
size: .
length: 14
V: TRBV6-2/TRBV6-3
J: TRBJ2-1
CDR3: CASRTSGGSNEQFF
DNA: TGTGCCAGCAGGACTAGCGGGGGGTCCAATGAGCAGTTCTTC

D: .
size: few
length: 13
V: TRBV9
J: TRBJ1-1
CDR3: CASNPGGGPEAFF
DNA: TGTGCCAGCAACCCCGGGGGGGGGCCTGAAGCTTTCTTT

D: .
size: few
length: 17
V: TRBV4-3
J: TRBJ2-7
CDR3: CASSPTRGGKPDYEQYF
DNA: TGCGCCAGCAGCCCGACTCGTGGCGGGAAGCCAGACTACGAGCAGTACTTC

D: TRBD1
size: .
length: 16
V: TRBV16
J: TRBJ1-2
CDR3: CASSLVTTGTGYGYTF
DNA: TGTGCCAGCAGCCTCGTAACGACCGGGACAGGATATGGCTACACCTTC

D: TRBD1
size: .
length: 13
V: TRBV7-3
J: TRBJ1-1
CDR3: CASSPGQGTEAFF
DNA: TGTGCCAGCAGCCCCGGACAGGGGACTGAAGCTTTCTTT

D: TRBD2
size: .
length: 15
V: TRBV2
J: TRBJ2-3
CDR3: CASRGTSGTTDTQYF
DNA: TGTGCCAGCAGGGGGACTAGCGGAACCACAGATACGCAGTATTTT

D: TRBD2
size: .
length: 16
V: TRBV7-8
J: TRBJ2-1
CDR3: CASSLVLAGLHNEQFF
DNA: TGTGCCAGCAGCTTAGTCCTAGCGGGCCTTCACAATGAGCAGTTCTTC

D: TRBD1
size: few
length: 14
V: TRBV7-9
J: TRBJ2-7
CDR3: CASSGEDRAYEQYF
DNA: TGTGCCAGCAGCGGAGAGGACAGGGCCTACGAGCAGTACTTC

D: .
size: many
length: 15
V: TRBV27
J: TRBJ2-7
CDR3: CASSIVTANSYEQYF
DNA: TGTGCCAGCAGTATCGTTACAGCAAACTCCTACGAGCAGTACTTC

D: TRBD1
size: few
length: 17
V: TRBV7-9
J: TRBJ2-7
CDR3: CASSLIHRGTGMDEQYF
DNA: TGTGCCAGCAGCTTAATACACCGAGGGACAGGGATGGACGAGCAGTACTTC

D: TRBD2
size: few
length: 15
V: TRBV20-1
J: TRBJ2-1
CDR3: CSAMASGSDYNEQFF
DNA: TGCAGTGCTATGGCTAGCGGGAGCGACTACAATGAGCAGTTCTTC